The clone carrying this TCR beta chain was found once. The antigen is undetermined. Most PBMC samples had approximately 470 ng input DNA in six replicates. The table came from immunoSEQ multiplex PCR; TCRdb's copy has only in-frame clones and leaves some out. The data contain some 33,000 clones, around 87% of them singletons. This sample was taken from a study of neoadjuvant anti-PD-1 for oral cavity cancer. Trimming took 5 bases from V and 2 from J, leaving 23 bases between them. Germline lookup yields CDR1 SEHNR and CDR2 FQNEAQ (reference sequence). The CDR3 totals 18 residues. Study-level points and caveats: Post-nivolumab, blood T cell clonality was significantly elevated in non-responders. Higher pretreatment blood Treg/Th17 ratios correlated with higher pretreatment blood and lower post-treatment tumor TCRbeta clonality.

This sequence joins TRBV7-9 and TRBJ2-3; D uncertain. This clonotype was sampled from a person between 40 and 85 years old with oral cavity squamous cell carcinoma. The sample was PBMCs, taken before nivolumab (anti-PD-1) treatment. CDR3: CASSPPMADGRHTDTQYF. The CDR3 region has the DNA TGTGCCAGCAGCCCACCCATGGCCGACGGACGACACACAGATACGCAGTATTTT.